This T cell receptor beta chain derives from a study of blood T cell repertoires in COVID-19. The protocol was immunoSEQ multiplex PCR, while the TCRdb copy is restricted to in-frame clones and leaves out a portion. The sample includes about 54,000 clones, roughly 79% of them seen just once. J was trimmed by 1 base and V by 2 bases; bases with no gene match: 4. Germline V gene data show CDR1 as MNHEY and CDR2 as SVGAGI. This CDR3 spans 15 amino acids. The chain uses TRBV6-5 and TRBJ1-1; the match to TRBD1 covers 7 bases. This clonotype was sampled from a woman aged 60 to 75 with acute or convalescent COVID-19. Sequencing was carried out using peripheral blood. CDR3 in amino acids: CASSYQGQQNTEAFF. The CDR3 DNA is TGTGCCAGCAGTTACCAGGGACAGCAGAACACTGAAGCTTTCTTT.